The entry below gives a single T cell receptor (beta chain) sequence along with its context. Antigen: not known. CDR3 size: 13 residues. The germline gives CDR1 MNHNS, CDR2 SASEGT. V shed 8 bases, J shed 14 bases, and the junction held 12 bases outside the gene matches. These data originate in a study of cytomegalovirus exposure and HLA in healthy donors. Regarding the study as a whole: Among CMV-associated TCR beta chains, most appeared HLA-restricted in a later analysis.

Primers included in the PCR were 60 Vbeta and 13 Jbeta primers. The assay was immunoSEQ multiplex PCR, and TCRdb's table has in-frame clones only and misses some. The sample records some 90,000 clones, around 86% being singletons. Sequencing was done on a sample of PBMCs. This chain links TRBV6-1 with TRBJ1-2; 12 nucleotides line up with TRBD1. This TCR derives from a woman aged 70-85 years in good health and CMV-seropositive. The CDR3 sequence is CASQGGTGGGFTF. CDR3 sequence (DNA): TGTGCCAGCCAAGGGGGGACAGGGGGCGGATTTACCTTC.